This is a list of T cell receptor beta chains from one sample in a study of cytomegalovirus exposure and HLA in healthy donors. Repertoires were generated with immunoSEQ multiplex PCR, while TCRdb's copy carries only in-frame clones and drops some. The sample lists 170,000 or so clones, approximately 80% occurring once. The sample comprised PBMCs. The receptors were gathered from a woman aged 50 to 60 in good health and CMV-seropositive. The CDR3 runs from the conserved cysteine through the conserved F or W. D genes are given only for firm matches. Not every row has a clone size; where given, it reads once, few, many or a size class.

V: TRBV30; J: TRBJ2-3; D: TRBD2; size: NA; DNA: TGTGCCTGGAGTAAAAGCGGGGGGACAGATACGCAGTATTTT; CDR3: CAWSKSGGTDTQYF
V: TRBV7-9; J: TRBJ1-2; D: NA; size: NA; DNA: TGTGCCAGCAGCCCGGGAGGGGTCGGCTACACCTTC; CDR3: CASSPGGVGYTF
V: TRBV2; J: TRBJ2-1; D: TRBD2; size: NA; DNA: TGTGCCAGCTGGACTAGCGGCTCCTACAATGAGCAGTTCTTC; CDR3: CASWTSGSYNEQFF
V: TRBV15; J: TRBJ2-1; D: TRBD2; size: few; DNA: TGTGCCACCAGCGGATATGGACTAGCGGGGGGGAGGAGCTCCTACAATGAGCAGTTCTTC; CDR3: CATSGYGLAGGRSSYNEQFF
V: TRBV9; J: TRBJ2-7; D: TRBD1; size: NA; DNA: TGTGCCAGCAGCGTTAGGGACAGGGGTCACGAGCAGTACTTC; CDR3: CASSVRDRGHEQYF
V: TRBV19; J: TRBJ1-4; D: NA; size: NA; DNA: TGTGCCAGTAGCATAGATCCGGGTTTTAGTGAAAAACTGTTTTTT; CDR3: CASSIDPGFSEKLFF
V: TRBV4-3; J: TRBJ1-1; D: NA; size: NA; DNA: TGCGCCAGCAGCCAAGATAGAATCGGTGAAGCTTTCTTT; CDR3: CASSQDRIGEAFF
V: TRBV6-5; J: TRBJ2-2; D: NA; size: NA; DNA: TGTGCCAGCAGTGCCCGGGACACATACACCGGGGAGCTGTTTTTT; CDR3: CASSARDTYTGELFF
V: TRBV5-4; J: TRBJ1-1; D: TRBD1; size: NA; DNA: TGTGCCAGCAGCTCGGGACAGGGGGAAGGCACTGAAGCTTTCTTT; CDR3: CASSSGQGEGTEAFF
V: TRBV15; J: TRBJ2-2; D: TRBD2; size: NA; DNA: TGTGCCACCAGCAGAGATCCCCGACTAGCGGTGAACACCGGGGAGCTGTTTTTT; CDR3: CATSRDPRLAVNTGELFF
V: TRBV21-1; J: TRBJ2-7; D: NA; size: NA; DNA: TGTGCCGGCAGCAAGATACTAGCGGGAGGTCCCGCCTACGAGCAGTACTTC; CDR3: CAGSKILAGGPAYEQYF
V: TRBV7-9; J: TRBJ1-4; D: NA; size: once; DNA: TGTGCCAGCAGCTTAGGAAACAGTGAAAAACTGTTTTTT; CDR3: CASSLGNSEKLFF
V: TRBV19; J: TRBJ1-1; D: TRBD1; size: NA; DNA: TGTGCCAGTTCCAGGGGGGCAATGAACACTGAAGCTTTCTTT; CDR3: CASSRGAMNTEAFF
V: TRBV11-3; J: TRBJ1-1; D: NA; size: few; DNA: TGTGCCAGCAGCTTAGAGCAGGGTTCGTCTGAAGCTTTCTTT; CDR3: CASSLEQGSSEAFF
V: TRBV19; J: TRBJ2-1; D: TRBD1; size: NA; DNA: TGTGCCAGTAGTGACTCGGGACAGGGGTCCTGGAATGAGCAGTTCTTC; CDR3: CASSDSGQGSWNEQFF
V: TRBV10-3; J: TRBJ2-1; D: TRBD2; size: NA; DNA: TGTGCCATCAGTGCGAGCGGGAGCGGCTGGAATGAGCAGTTCTTC; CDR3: CAISASGSGWNEQFF
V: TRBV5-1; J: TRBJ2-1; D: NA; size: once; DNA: TGCGCCAGCAGCTTGGTCGCAGGCTCCTACAATGAGCAGTTCTTC; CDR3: CASSLVAGSYNEQFF
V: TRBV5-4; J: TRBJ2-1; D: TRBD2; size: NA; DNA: TGTGCCAGCAGAAAGGGACTAGCGGGCTTTGGGGATGAGCAGTTCTTC; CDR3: CASRKGLAGFGDEQFF
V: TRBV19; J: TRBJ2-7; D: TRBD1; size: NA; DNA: TGTGCCAGTACCATGACAGGGACCTCCTACGAGCAGTACTTC; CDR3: CASTMTGTSYEQYF
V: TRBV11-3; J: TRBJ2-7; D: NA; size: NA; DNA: TGTGCCAGCAGCTTAGGGCTGGGGCCGAGCTACGAGCAGTACTTC; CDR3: CASSLGLGPSYEQYF
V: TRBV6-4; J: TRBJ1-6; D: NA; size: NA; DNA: TGTGCCAGCAGTGCTTTCCACAGGGCCGGGGATTCACCCCTCCACTTT; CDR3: CASSAFHRAGDSPLHF
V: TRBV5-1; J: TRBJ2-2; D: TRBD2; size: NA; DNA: TGCGCCAGCAGCTTCACTAGCGGATCGAACACCGGGGAGCTGTTTTTT; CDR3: CASSFTSGSNTGELFF
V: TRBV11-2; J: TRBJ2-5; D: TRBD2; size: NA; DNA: TGTGCCAGCAGGGGGCTTGGCGGGAGGCCGGGGGAGACCCAGTACTTC; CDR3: CASRGLGGRPGETQYF
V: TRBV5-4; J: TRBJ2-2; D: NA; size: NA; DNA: TGTGCCAGCAGCTTCGGCCTAGACACCGGGGAGCTGTTTTTT; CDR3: CASSFGLDTGELFF
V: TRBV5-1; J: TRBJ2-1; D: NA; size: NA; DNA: TGCGCCAGCAGCTTGGGGGCGAGCCGGGGCTCCTACAATGAGCAGTTCTTC; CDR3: CASSLGASRGSYNEQFF
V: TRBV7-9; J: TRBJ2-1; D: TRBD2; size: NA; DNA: TGTGCCAGCAGCCGCCTAGCGGGGGCTTACAATGAGCAGTTCTTC; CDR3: CASSRLAGAYNEQFF
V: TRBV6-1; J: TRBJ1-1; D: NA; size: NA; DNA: TGTGCCAGCGAGCAGGTTGCGGGGAATACTGAAGCTTTCTTT; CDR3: CASEQVAGNTEAFF
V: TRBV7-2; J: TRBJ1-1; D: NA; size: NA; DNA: TGTGCCAGCAGCTTGCGACAGAACACTGAAGCTTTCTTT; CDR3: CASSLRQNTEAFF
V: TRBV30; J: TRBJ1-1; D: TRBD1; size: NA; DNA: TGTGCCTGGACTCTCGACAGGGTTGAAGCTTTCTTT; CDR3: CAWTLDRVEAFF
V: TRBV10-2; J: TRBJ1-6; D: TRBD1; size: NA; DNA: TGCGCCAGCAGTCGGACAGGGGACGCAAATTCACCCCTCCACTTT; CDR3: CASSRTGDANSPLHF
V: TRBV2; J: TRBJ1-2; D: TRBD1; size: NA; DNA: TGTGCCAGCAGCGAATATTGGACAGGGCCGGGAGGCTACACCTTC; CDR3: CASSEYWTGPGGYTF
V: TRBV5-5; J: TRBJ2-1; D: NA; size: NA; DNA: TGTGCCAGCAGCGTCGGGACAGGGACTAGCTCCTACAATGAGCAGTTCTTC; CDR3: CASSVGTGTSSYNEQFF
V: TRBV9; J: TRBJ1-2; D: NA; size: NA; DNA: NA; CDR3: CASSVGFGAGTSYGYTF
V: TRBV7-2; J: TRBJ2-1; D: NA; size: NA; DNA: TGTGCCAGCAAGGGGGACCCGAGCTCCTACAATGAGCAGTTCTTC; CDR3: CASKGDPSSYNEQFF
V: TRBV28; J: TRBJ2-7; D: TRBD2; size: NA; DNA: TGTGCCAGCAGTTACCCCGGGACTAGCGGGACCGGCTCCTACGAGCAGTACTTC; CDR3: CASSYPGTSGTGSYEQYF
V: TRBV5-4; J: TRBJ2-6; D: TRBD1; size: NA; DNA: TGTGCCAGCAGCCACACAACCGGGACAGGGCCCGGGGCCAACGGCCTGACTTTC; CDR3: CASSHTTGTGPGANGLTF
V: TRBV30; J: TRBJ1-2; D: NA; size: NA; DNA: TGTGCCTGGGGACAGCCTTATGGCTACACCTTC; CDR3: CAWGQPYGYTF
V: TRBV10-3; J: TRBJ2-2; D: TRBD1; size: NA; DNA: TGTGCCATCAGTGACGCCGGGACAGGGGATGACACCGGGGAGCTGTTTTTT; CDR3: CAISDAGTGDDTGELFF